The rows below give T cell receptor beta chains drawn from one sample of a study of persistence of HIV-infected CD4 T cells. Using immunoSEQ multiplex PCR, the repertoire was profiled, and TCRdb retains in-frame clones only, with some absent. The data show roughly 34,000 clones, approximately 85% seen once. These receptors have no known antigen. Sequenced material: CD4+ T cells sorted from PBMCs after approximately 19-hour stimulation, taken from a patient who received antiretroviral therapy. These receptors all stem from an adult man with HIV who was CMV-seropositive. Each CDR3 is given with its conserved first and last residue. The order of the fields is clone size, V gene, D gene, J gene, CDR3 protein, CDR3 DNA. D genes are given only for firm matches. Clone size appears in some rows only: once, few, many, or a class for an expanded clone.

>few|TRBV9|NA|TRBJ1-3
CASTIDSFSGNTIYF
TGTGCCAGCACGATTGACAGCTTCTCTGGAAACACCATATATTTT
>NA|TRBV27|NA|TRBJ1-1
CASSLGFGTEAFF
TGTGCCAGCAGTTTAGGCTTCGGGACTGAAGCTTTCTTT
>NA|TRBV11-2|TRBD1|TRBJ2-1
CASSLMWDRVYNEQFF
TGTGCCAGCAGCTTAATGTGGGACAGGGTCTACAATGAGCAGTTCTTC
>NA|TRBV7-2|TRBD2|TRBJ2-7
CASSLNSGGLGEQYF
TGTGCCAGCAGCTTAAATAGCGGGGGTCTCGGCGAGCAGTACTTC
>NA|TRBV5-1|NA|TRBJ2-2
CASSSTGLAGELFF
TGCGCCAGCAGCTCAACGGGGTTAGCCGGGGAGCTGTTTTTT
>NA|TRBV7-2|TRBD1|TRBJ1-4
CASSLKWDSFNEKLFF
TGTGCCAGCAGCTTAAAGTGGGACAGCTTTAATGAAAAACTGTTTTTT
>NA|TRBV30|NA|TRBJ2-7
CAWRENSYEQYF
TGTGCCTGGAGAGAGAACTCCTACGAGCAGTACTTC
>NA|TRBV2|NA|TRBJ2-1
CASSPGNNEQFF
TGTGCCAGCAGCCCAGGGAACAATGAGCAGTTCTTC
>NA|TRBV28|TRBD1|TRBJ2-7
CASSLPPGTGVHEQYF
TGTGCCAGCAGTCTACCTCCCGGGACAGGGGTCCACGAGCAGTACTTC
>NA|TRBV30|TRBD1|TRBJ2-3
CAWSHTEGAYTQYF
TGTGCCTGGAGTCACACCGAGGGGGCTTATACGCAGTATTTT
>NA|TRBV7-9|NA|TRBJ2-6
CASTARRTGANVLTF
TGTGCCAGCACCGCTAGGAGAACTGGGGCCAACGTCCTGACTTTC
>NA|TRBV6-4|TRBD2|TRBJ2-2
CASSTSGLAGGNTGELFF
TGTGCCAGCAGTACCTCCGGACTAGCGGGGGGGAACACCGGGGAGCTGTTTTTT
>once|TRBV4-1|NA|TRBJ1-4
CASSRSTNEKLFF
TGCGCCAGCAGCCGGAGTACAAATGAAAAACTGTTTTTT
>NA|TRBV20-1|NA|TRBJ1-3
CSARRGNTIYF
TGCAGTGCTAGGAGGGGAAACACCATATATTTT